This TCR beta chain comes out of a study of cytomegalovirus exposure and HLA in healthy donors. Study-wide results and limits: Fewer N-insertions (relative to the roughly 720-donor mean) were reportedly seen in an Asian-associated ancestry cluster in a later analysis. Researchers counted 150 to 200 TCR beta chains as cytomegalovirus-associated.

On this clone: Its matching antigen is unknown.

PCR was performed using 60 Vbeta and 13 Jbeta primers. Data came from immunoSEQ multiplex PCR; TCRdb stores just in-frame clones and leaves some out. The data show 100,000 or so clones, about 83% seen once. Germline CDR1 reads LGHNA; CDR2 reads YSLEER. After removal of 0 bases from V and 5 bases from J, the junction contained 2 bases not matched to a gene. This CDR3 is built from 15 residues. The receptor comes from a man aged 18 to 29 in good health and CMV-seronegative. The sample taken for sequencing was PBMCs. This sequence joins TRBV4-3 and TRBJ1-2; 11 nucleotides line up with TRBD1. The CDR3 coding sequence is TGCGCCAGCAGCCAAGAAGGACAGGGGGCTTATGGCTACACCTTC. Its protein product is CASSQEGQGAYGYTF.